This TCR beta chain appears in the sequencing data of a study of immune evolution from preneoplasia to lung adenocarcinoma. Study-wide points: Compared with EGFR-mutant or double wild-type lesions, KRAS-mutant nodules were more clonal.

About this clone itself: The target antigen is unknown.

V was clipped by 6 bases and J by 2 bases; unmatched bases: 7. Germline V lookup: CDR1 ENHRY, CDR2 SYGVKD. The CDR3 extends over 14 amino acids. Resections took place in Japan or China from 2014 to 2017. Two lung cancer pathologists independently confirmed each histologic diagnosis. Macro-dissection enriched premalignant or tumor cells before nucleic acid extraction. Assay: immunoSEQ multiplex PCR; the TCRdb copy retains only in-frame clones and omits some. The table includes roughly 7,000 clones, 84% detected once. The genes are TRBV10-3 and TRBJ2-7; 7 nucleotides agree with TRBD1. This receptor was obtained from an older donor with lung adenocarcinoma. The sample was FFPE lung adenocarcinoma in situ tissue. CDR3 loop: CAISLDRKPYEQYF. Here the CDR3 DNA reads TGTGCCATCAGCTTGGACAGGAAACCCTACGAGCAGTACTTC.